Listed here are 24 T cell receptor beta chains from one sample, sequenced in a study of T cells expressing NK-cell markers (dated by TCRdb to the early 2020s). To prepare the library, 5' RACE was applied. Sequencing used an Illumina HiSeq 2000. TCRdb reprocessed the reads into one record per CDR3 protein sequence, lacking DNA. Per the sample table, the count is a few hundred thousand distinct CDR3 sequences. About 3.6% of the sample goes to the ten largest clones. The source material was blood T cells: a sorted CD56 or NKG2C T cell subset, CD4+ or CD8+ T cells, or bulk PBMC T cells (not recorded which). Receptors originate from a man aged 18 to 29 in good health. Donor details come from another sample of the same person, matched by shared clones.

V and J are TRBV5-5 and TRBJ1-3; the D gene TCRdb calls, TRBD1, cannot be checked with no DNA. CDR1 and CDR2 from the germline V gene are SGHKS and YYEKEE (reference sequence). The CDR3 has 16 residues. The CDR3 sequence is CASSLASGTGGNTIYF.

The chain employs TRBV12-3 or TRBV12-4 and TRBJ1-5; without DNA, the TCRdb call of TRBD1 cannot be checked. This CDR3 contains 14 residues. This CDR3 reads CASSFQGSNQPQHF.

The chain has TRBV14 and TRBJ2-5; the TRBD2 assignment by TCRdb is unverifiable without DNA. Germline V gives CDR1 SGHDN, CDR2 FVKESK. This CDR3 contains 16 residues. The CDR3 loop reads CASSQLGGDGFETQYF.

The rearrangement links TRBV10-3 to TRBJ2-5; there is no DNA to check the TCRdb D call of TRBD1. CDR1 and CDR2 from the germline V gene are ENHRY and SYGVKD. CDR3 size: 16 residues. The CDR3: CAISELRTGGLETQYF.

The chain is built from TRBV7-9 and TRBJ2-3; TCRdb selects TRBD2, and the lack of DNA leaves this call unchecked. CDR1 is SEHNR and CDR2 is FQNEAQ in the germline V gene (reference sequence). The CDR3 is made up of 13 amino acids. The chain's CDR3 is CASRGPVTDTQYF.

J is TRBJ2-2 and V is TRBV5-1. Germline-derived CDR1 and CDR2 are SGHRS and YFSETQ. This CDR3 has 17 residues. The CDR3 loop reads CASSLGQAYTNTGELFF.

V gene TRBV20-1 combines with J gene TRBJ2-7; the TRBD1 assignment by TCRdb is unverifiable without DNA. CDR1 is DFQATT and CDR2 is SNEGSKA in the germline V gene (reference sequence). This CDR3 region has 13 residues. CDR3 residues: CSASLPGLPEQYF.

The CDR3 here is CAIMTGTGITNTGELFF. The chain employs TRBV10-3 and TRBJ2-2; no DNA is available, so the TRBD1 call from TCRdb remains unchecked. Germline values: CDR1 ENHRY, CDR2 SYGVKD. This CDR3 comprises 17 residues.

The chain combines TRBV12-3 or TRBV12-4 with TRBJ1-2; checking the TCRdb D call of TRBD1 is not possible without DNA. CDR3 length: 14 residues. Here the CDR3 reads CASSPLRGNYGYTF.

The rearrangement joins TRBV4-1 to TRBJ1-1; the D call of TRBD1 rests on TCRdb alone, since no DNA is present to check it. The CDR3 has 14 residues. CDR1 is MGHRA and CDR2 is YSYEKL in the germline V gene. CDR3 amino acids: CASSQRGLETEAFF.

The rearrangement joins TRBV5-1 to TRBJ2-1; TCRdb designates TRBD1, a call that cannot be tested without DNA. This CDR3 has 14 residues. Germline CDR1 and CDR2: SGHRS and YFSETQ. CDR3 region: CASSSLDRDNEQFF.

The chain couples TRBV29-1 to TRBJ2-2. This CDR3 has 16 amino acids. Germline values: CDR1 SQVTM, CDR2 ANQGSEA. The CDR3 sequence: CSVAFRKSANTGELFF.

The V and J genes are TRBV10-3 and TRBJ1-5; the TCRdb D gene call, TRBD1, has no DNA to confirm it. This CDR3 is 17 amino acids long. CDR1 and CDR2 from the germline V gene are ENHRY and SYGVKD. The CDR3 spells CAISPGSGGGSNQPQHF.

The chain carries TRBV6-5 and TRBJ2-3; the D call of TRBD1 rests on TCRdb alone, since no DNA is present to check it. The CDR3 consists of 15 residues. Looked up from germline, CDR1 is MNHEY and CDR2 is SVGAGI. The CDR3 sequence: CASSYSGSPGDTQYF.

The V and J genes are TRBV10-3 and TRBJ2-3; the TRBD2 assignment by TCRdb is unverifiable without DNA. The CDR3 extends over 14 amino acids. Per germline, CDR1 ENHRY and CDR2 SYGVKD. The CDR3 here is CAIRSGEGTDTQYF.

The genes are TRBV12-3 or TRBV12-4 and TRBJ2-1; the D call from TCRdb, TRBD2, cannot be confirmed without DNA. This CDR3 is built from 14 residues. This CDR3 is CASSLLDSNNEQFF.

The gene calls are TRBV6-1 and TRBJ1-1; there is no DNA to check the TCRdb D call of TRBD1. The CDR3 is made up of 12 amino acids. Germline loops: CDR1 MNHNS, CDR2 SASEGT. This CDR3 reads CAGDGGATEAFF.

The rearrangement links TRBV5-1 to TRBJ2-3; TCRdb designates TRBD2, a call that cannot be tested without DNA. Germline CDR1 reads SGHRS; CDR2 reads YFSETQ. CDR3 length: 13 amino acids. This CDR3 is CASSSGSTDTQYF. The full variable domain, with the rest looked up from reference TRBV5-1 and TRBJ2-3, is KAGVTQTPRYLIKTRGQQVTLSCSPISGHRSVSWYQQTPGQGLQFLFEYFSETQRNKGNFPGRFSGRQFSNSRSEMNVSTLELGDSALYLCASSSGSTDTQYFGPGTRLTVL.

The V and J genes are TRBV7-3 and TRBJ2-1; lacking DNA, the TRBD2 call made by TCRdb goes unchecked. This CDR3 spans 14 amino acids. Germline loops: CDR1 SGHTA, CDR2 FQGTGA. The CDR3 region is CASSQGLGGNEQFF. Supplemented by reference TRBV7-3 and TRBJ2-1, the full variable domain reads GAGVSQTPSNKVTEKGKYVELRCDPISGHTALYWYRQSLGQGPEFLIYFQGTGAADDSGLPNDRFFAVRPEGSVSTLKIQRTERGDSAVYLCASSQGLGGNEQFFGPGTRLTVL.

The chain uses TRBV20-1 and TRBJ2-1; lacking DNA, the TRBD2 call made by TCRdb goes unchecked. In germline, CDR1 is DFQATT, CDR2 SNEGSKA (reference sequence). The CDR3 loop spans 17 amino acids. CDR3 in amino acids: CSARDRTSGSTYNEQFF.

The V gene is TRBV6-1, the J gene TRBJ1-6; the TCRdb D gene call, TRBD1, has no DNA to confirm it. CDR3 length: 11 amino acids. Germline lookup yields CDR1 MNHNS and CDR2 SASEGT. This CDR3 reads CATIVGAVGHF.

The V gene is TRBV9, the J gene TRBJ1-2; the D call of TRBD1 rests on TCRdb alone, since no DNA is present to check it. Germline V gives CDR1 SGDLS, CDR2 YYNGEE. CDR3 length: 11 residues. The CDR3 region is CASSGGKGYTF.

V gene TRBV12-3 or TRBV12-4 combines with J gene TRBJ2-6. The CDR3 has 13 residues. CDR3 protein: CGVGAPGANVLTF.

J is TRBJ2-1 and V is TRBV5-1; the TCRdb D gene call, TRBD2, has no DNA to confirm it. From germline, CDR1 is SGHRS and CDR2 YFSETQ. This CDR3 spans 15 amino acids. This CDR3 is CASSQTSGRLNEQFF.